The 8 T cell receptor beta chains reported below all come from one sample, sequenced in a study of T cells in Graves' hyperthyroidism and ophthalmopathy (dated by TCRdb to the late 2010s). Library preparation was by multiplex PCR. Reads for this sample came from an Illumina HiSeq 2000. Amplification of TCR beta CDR3 regions was carried out from RNA transcripts. A first-round RT-PCR of the TCR CDR3 used the HTBI primer set with the Qiagen OneStep RT-PCR kit. In TCRdb, the public reads were trimmed at Q25 with fastp and aligned with MiXCR, with productive beta chains retained. A single entry per CDR3 protein holds the most common genes and DNA from its merged rows. This sample lists about 700,000 distinct CDR3 sequences; 14% were detected once. 10% of the sample goes to the ten largest clones. Sequencing was carried out using blood. The receptors stem from a woman aged 18-30 years with Graves' hyperthyroidism.

This clonotype was counted many times. The V call is TRBV30, the J call TRBJ2-7; maybe TRBD2 (5 bases). The CDR3 runs 14 residues. Germline CDR1 is GTSNPN and CDR2 is SVGIG (reference sequence). V lost 0 bases to trimming and J lost 4 bases, with 13 bases between them. CDR3 protein: CAWSVRRGWYEQYF. DNA of the CDR3: TGTGCCTGGAGTGTACGTCGCGGGTGGTACGAGCAGTACTTC.

This clonotype has a count of ten or more. The chain joins TRBV11-2 to TRBJ1-1; D not resolved. Germline values: CDR1 SGHAT, CDR2 FQNNGV. The germline V and J ends were trimmed by 5 bases and 6 bases, with 13 bases remaining between them. This CDR3 region has 13 residues. The CDR3, as DNA: TGTGCCAGCAGCCTCTTTCTCCATTCTGAAGCTTTCTTT. This sequence encodes CASSLFLHSEAFF.

The table lists this clonotype with many counts. Here the CDR3 DNA reads TGTGCCAGCAGCCAGAACCCTAACCAAGAGACCCAGTACTTC. Its translation: CASSQNPNQETQYF. This chain joins TRBV11-2 and TRBJ2-5; no definite D call. The CDR3 is 14 amino acids. V dropped 5 bases and J dropped 0 bases, with 10 bases sitting between them. Germline V gene data show CDR1 as SGHAT and CDR2 as FQNNGV.

This clonotype has only a few counts. V and J are TRBV6-1 and TRBJ1-2; D uncertain. V lost 6 bases and J 8 bases, leaving 16 bases between the germline ends. The CDR3 runs to 13 residues. Germline V gene lookup returns CDR1 MNHNS and CDR2 SASEGT. Written as DNA, the CDR3 is TGTGCCAGCAGCACGGCTGGACCAGAGGGCTACACCTTC. Translating it yields CASSTAGPEGYTF.

To note about this clonotype: Being one base from a much bigger clone, this may be a read error. This chain links TRBV11-2 with TRBJ2-7, with a tentative D call TRBD2 (5 bases). The CDR3 is 15 amino acids. Germline-derived CDR1 and CDR2 are SGHAT and FQNNGV. The CDR3 DNA follows: TGTGCCGGCAGCTTCCTCGAGGACTCTACCTACGAGCAGTACTTC. It is translated as CAGSFLEDSTYEQYF.

This clonotype was observed a single time. The chain uses TRBV20-1 and TRBJ1-6; 8 bases match TRBD1. Germline CDR1 is DFQATT and CDR2 is SNEGSKA (reference sequence). Trimming at V came to 7 bases and at J to 5 bases, leaving 7 bases not matched to a gene. This CDR3 has 14 amino acids. The CDR3 DNA follows: TGCAGTGGAACTTCGGACAGGGATAATTCACCCCTCCACTTT. This sequence encodes CSGTSDRDNSPLHF.

This clonotype was seen repeatedly, ten times or more. V is TRBV11-2 and J is TRBJ2-7; TRBD2 might be the D (6 bases). Germline CDR1 reads SGHAT; CDR2 reads FQNNGV. V lost 6 bases to trimming and J lost 3 bases, with 18 bases between them. CDR3 length equals 15 residues. The CDR3 protein is CASRSRAGLLYEQYF. CDR3 nucleotides: TGTGCCAGCAGATCCAGGGCGGGGTTGCTCTACGAGCAGTACTTC.

This chain joins TRBV5-8 and TRBJ2-1, with TRBD1 as a possible D gene (5 bases). Germline values: CDR1 SGHTS, CDR2 YDEGEE. The CDR3 runs 15 residues. The V end lost 7 bases, the J end lost 4 bases, and 18 bases lay between the germline ends. The CDR3 is CASSLPQGFYNEQFF. CDR3 DNA: TGTGCCAGCTCCCTCCCGCAGGGCTTTTACAATGAGCAGTTCTTC. Full variable domain (rest looked up from reference TRBV5-8 and TRBJ2-1): EAGVTQSPTHLIKTRGQQATLRCSPISGHTSVYWYQQALGLGLQFLLWYDEGEERNRGNFPPRFSGRQFPNYSSELNVNALELEDSALYLCASSLPQGFYNEQFFGPGTRLTVL.